The source of this T cell receptor beta chain is a study of shared T cell receptors in the human thymus. Produced via immunoSEQ multiplex PCR; TCRdb's table is partial and in-frame only. Altogether roughly 710,000 clones are present, approximately 85% being singletons, with the ten largest covering 0.0095% to 0.013%. The germline CDR1 and CDR2 sequences are SGHRS and YFSETQ. V shed 0 bases, J shed 1 base, and the junction held 7 bases outside the gene matches. CDR3 length equals 16 residues. The same sample was also studied in work on human thymus T cells. That source reports: It was from resections taken during corrective heart surgery that the thymus tissue came. Gene usage (both V and J) appeared biased in thymic and blood repertoires. Related studies noted strongly shared thymic repertoires across unrelated people.

The receptor's source is a girl less than two years old with a congenital heart defect. This chain joins TRBV5-1 and TRBJ2-7; the match to TRBD1 covers 7 bases. The source material was thymocytes. The CDR3 bases are TGCGCCAGCAGCTTGGGGGACAGCCGTATATCCTACGAGCAGTACTTC. Amino acids: CASSLGDSRISYEQYF.